The entry below describes one TCR beta chain. This entry comes from a study of blood T cell repertoires in COVID-19. Germline lookup yields CDR1 MNHEY and CDR2 SMNVEV (reference sequence). The CDR3 sequence is 13 residues long. The ends were cut back, 8 bases at V and 4 bases at J, with 12 bases in the middle. The authors' processing: Cell counts per sample came from amplifying reference gene primers. The repertoire was sequenced with immunoSEQ multiplex PCR; TCRdb's copy has only in-frame clones and lacks some. V and J calls plus clone size are reproduced from that table; the DNA served to infer D and trimming. The table has 250,000 to 300,000 clones, 85% to 90% seen once.

The rearrangement uses TRBV27 and TRBJ1-3; D unclear. The sample was peripheral blood. This TCR was recovered from a woman aged 40 to 50 with acute or convalescent COVID-19. The CDR3 nucleotides are TGTGCCAGCCGACTACGTGGGGGAAACACCATATATTTT. Protein sequence: CASRLRGGNTIYF.